The TCR beta chain under discussion was sequenced for a study of CD8 T cells in ankylosing spondylitis. For TCR beta, libraries came from quantitative 5'-RACE with molecular barcodes. TCRdb reprocessed the 5' RACE reads with MiXCR, giving one entry per CDR3 protein. The sample lists some 150,000 distinct CDR3 sequences, approximately 44% seen once, with roughly 15% in the top ten. General observations from the study: Certain motif variants had earlier been reported in reactive arthritis synovial fluid and blood. CD8+ by phenotype, disease-linked clones were relatively rare in peripheral blood.

V was shortened by 2 bases and J by 8 bases, with 4 bases between the two germline ends. The CDR3 is 11 amino acids. This clonotype was observed a handful of times. As yet, its antigen is unknown. This sequence was found in a male donor with ankylosing spondylitis. The chain couples TRBV12-3 or TRBV12-4 to TRBJ2-1; D not certain. The sequenced material came from synovial fluid, either unsorted or a sorted T cell fraction (not recorded which). The CDR3 sequence is CASSLTYEQFF. The DNA of the CDR3 is TGTGCCAGCAGTTTAACTTATGAGCAGTTCTTC.